The clone carrying this TCR beta chain was counted between two and nine times. The protocol was immunoSEQ multiplex PCR, while the TCRdb copy is restricted to in-frame clones and leaves out a portion. The sample lists 80,000 to 85,000 clones, around four fifths occurring once. CDR1 is SGHNT and CDR2 is YYREEE in the germline V gene (reference sequence). This CDR3 contains 14 residues. The junction had 3 bases not matched to a gene; V was cut back by 4 bases and J by 0 bases. This sample is part of a study of OX40 agonist ivuxolimab in advanced cancers. Patients were ineligible given autoimmune disease history or systemic immunosuppression.

Specimen: CD4+ or CD8+ T cells sorted from blood, collected in a trial of the OX40 agonist ivuxolimab. This TCR came from an adult with an advanced solid tumor such as melanoma, head and neck, liver or kidney cancer. V gene TRBV5-4 combines with J gene TRBJ1-2, with 7 positions matching TRBD1. The CDR3 DNA reads TGTGCCAGCAGCGGGGGGACAGCTAACTATGGCTACACCTTC. It yields the protein CASSGGTANYGYTF.